These 15 T cell receptor beta chains originate from one sample sequenced in a study of OX40 agonist ivuxolimab in advanced cancers. The library came from the immunoSEQ multiplex PCR assay. What TCRdb holds here is the immuneACCESS table cut down to in-frame rearrangements. Part of the clones is not present; checked against another copy, under half of the missing clones reflect an unresolved V gene, and the others are unexplained. This sample holds 60,000 to 75,000 clones; roughly 85% were observed only once. The ten largest clones represent approximately 1.4% of the sample. Sequencing was performed on CD4+ or CD8+ T cells sorted from blood, taken in a trial of the OX40 agonist ivuxolimab. These receptors all stem from an adult with an advanced solid tumor such as melanoma, head and neck, liver or kidney cancer.

The rearrangement uses TRBV5-4 and TRBJ1-2; no reliable D call. The germline V gene encodes CDR1 SGHNT and CDR2 YYREEE (reference sequence). This CDR3 comprises 12 residues. V lost 2 bases and J lost 7, with 9 bases in between. The CDR3 spells CASSFEGFGYTF. CDR3 DNA: TGTGCCAGCAGCTTCGAGGGCTTTGGCTACACCTTC.

In DNA form, the CDR3 reads TGTGCCAGCAGCTTAGTGGCAGCGGCAAACTATGGCTACACCTTC. Its protein product is CASSLVAAANYGYTF. The chain joins TRBV7-2 to TRBJ1-2; D is unresolved. The CDR3 runs 15 residues. V lost 1 base and J lost 2, with 11 bases in between. Looked up from germline, CDR1 is SGHTA and CDR2 is FQGNSA.

The chain links TRBV6-5 to TRBJ1-1; D is ambiguous. V was shortened by 6 bases and J by 1 base, with 3 bases between the two germline ends. CDR3 length: 11 residues. Germline V lookup: CDR1 MNHEY, CDR2 SVGAGI. The CDR3 reads CASSKNTEAFF. The CDR3 coding sequence is TGTGCCAGCAGCAAGAACACTGAAGCTTTCTTT.

V gene TRBV5-6 combines with J gene TRBJ2-3; 9 bases are shared with TRBD2. This CDR3 contains 17 residues. Germline trimming cut 5 bases from V and 6 bases from J; bases unmatched to any gene: 16. The germline CDR1 and CDR2 sequences are SGHDT and YYEEEE. The CDR3 bases are TGTGCCAGCAGGTACAGCGGGGGGCTAAACGTACGGGATACGCAGTATTTT. It is translated as CASRYSGGLNVRDTQYF.

This clone was detected only once. This chain connects TRBV7-2 to TRBJ1-1; D gene unclear. V shed 1 base and J shed 0 bases, with 3 bases lying between them. This CDR3 comprises 13 residues. CDR1 and CDR2 from the germline V gene are SGHTA and FQGNSA. The CDR3 nucleotides are TGTGCCAGCAGCTTAGTCGTGAACACTGAAGCTTTCTTT. Amino acid sequence: CASSLVVNTEAFF.

Comment on this clone: A junction end diverges from the germline sequence, so it may reflect a read error. This chain uses TRBV5-1 with TRBJ2-5; a possible D gene is TRBD2 (5 bases). This CDR3 has 12 amino acids. Germline V gives CDR1 SGHRS, CDR2 YFSETQ. The CDR3 region has the DNA TGCGCCAGCAGCGCCGCCGGAGGTGCCAACGACTTC. Protein sequence: CASSAAGGANDF.

This clone was seen a handful of times. The V gene is TRBV18, the J gene TRBJ2-2; unclear D gene. CDR1 is KGHSH, CDR2 LQKENI, per germline. Trimming stripped 1 base from V and 7 bases from J, with 16 bases between. This CDR3 is 16 amino acids long. The CDR3 is CASSPLIARMGGELFF. For the CDR3, the DNA is TGTGCCAGCTCACCACTAATAGCCCGGATGGGCGGGGAGCTGTTTTTT.

J is TRBJ2-3 and V is TRBV23-1; D is possibly TRBD2 (6 bases). TRBV23-1 is designated an ORF whose function remains uncertain. Trimming took 1 base from V and 3 from J, leaving 20 bases between them. The CDR3 totals 18 residues. The CDR3 nucleotides are TGCGCCAGCAGTCAATGGAAGTCGGGGGTCAAGGGGACAGATACGCAGTATTTT. Amino acid sequence: CASSQWKSGVKGTDTQYF.

The chain links TRBV5-1 to TRBJ2-7; the match to TRBD1 covers 7 bases. The CDR3 runs 11 residues. Germline values: CDR1 SGHRS, CDR2 YFSETQ. Losses at the gene ends were 4 bases for V and 6 bases for J; bases not matched to a gene: 1. The CDR3, as DNA: TGCGCCAGCAGCAGACAGGGCGAGCAGTACTTC. Translation: CASSRQGEQYF.

The chain joins TRBV5-1 to TRBJ2-5; weak D call: TRBD1 (6 bases). Trimming removed 4 bases at V and 2 bases at J, with 12 bases between. The length of the CDR3 is 14 residues. Germline assignment: CDR1 SGHRS and CDR2 YFSETQ. The CDR3: CASSPGQTQETQYF. The CDR3 nucleotides read TGCGCCAGCAGCCCCGGACAGACGCAAGAGACCCAGTACTTC.

In this sample, this clone turned up once. This chain uses TRBV28 with TRBJ2-4; 9 bases fit TRBD1. After removal of 8 bases from V and 8 bases from J, the junction contained 10 bases not matched to a gene. The CDR3 sequence is 14 residues long. CDR1 is MDHEN and CDR2 is SYDVKM in the germline V gene. The CDR3 reads CASVGTGRGYIQYF. Here the CDR3 DNA reads TGTGCCAGCGTCGGGACAGGGAGGGGGTACATTCAGTACTTC.

The gene calls are TRBV9 and TRBJ1-1; 9 bases match TRBD1. In germline, CDR1 is SGDLS, CDR2 YYNGEE. CDR3 length: 15 amino acids. Losses at the gene ends were 4 bases for V and 1 base for J; bases not matched to a gene: 5. DNA for the CDR3: TGTGCCAGCAGCCCCCGGACAGGGGCGAACACTGAAGCTTTCTTT. This codes for CASSPRTGANTEAFF.

This sequence joins TRBV5-5 and TRBJ1-5, with TRBD1 matching over 7 bases. This CDR3 has 14 residues. V dropped 4 bases and J dropped 5; count of bases not matched to a gene: 6. Germline V gene data show CDR1 as SGHKS and CDR2 as YYEKEE (reference sequence). Written as DNA, the CDR3 is TGTGCCAGCAGCCATAGACAGGGCTATCAGCCCCAGCATTTT. It specifies CASSHRQGYQPQHF.

This chain connects TRBV7-2 to TRBJ2-7; 7 bases align to TRBD1. This CDR3 contains 14 residues. V lost 5 bases, J lost 3 bases, and 7 bases stayed unmatched. The germline gives CDR1 SGHTA, CDR2 FQGNSA. CDR3 in DNA: TGTGCCAGCAGCCCTAAGGGACAGTACTACGAGCAGTACTTC. This codes for CASSPKGQYYEQYF.

The chain uses TRBV28 and TRBJ2-7; 9 bases fit TRBD1. With V trimmed by 2 bases and J by 3 bases, 5 bases remained unmatched. CDR3 length: 15 amino acids. Per the germline V gene, CDR1 is MDHEN and CDR2 is SYDVKM. This chain's CDR3 is CASSLMGQGSYEQYF. Here the CDR3 DNA reads TGTGCCAGCAGTTTAATGGGACAGGGTAGCTACGAGCAGTACTTC.